These T cell receptor beta chains were read from a single sample in a study of blood T cell repertoires in COVID-19. The protocol was immunoSEQ multiplex PCR, while the TCRdb copy is restricted to in-frame clones and leaves out a portion. The table records 45,000 to 60,000 clones, 91% of them present only once. The sample taken for sequencing was peripheral blood. Every receptor here comes from a man between 65 and 80 years old with active COVID-19. Each CDR3 is given with its conserved first and last residue. D genes are given only for firm matches. Expanded clones are given a class, and other clones once, few, many or no size at all.

v_call,d_call,j_call,clone_size,cdr3_aa,cdr3_nt
TRBV10-3,NA,TRBJ2-7,NA,CAISVGAGEQYF,TGTGCCATCAGTGTGGGTGCGGGCGAGCAGTACTTC
TRBV7-2,TRBD2,TRBJ2-5,NA,CASSLFPSGGAKTQYF,TGTGCCAGCAGCTTATTCCCTAGCGGGGGGGCGAAGACCCAGTACTTC
TRBV18,TRBD1,TRBJ1-5,NA,CASSPGQGTDQPQHF,TGTGCCAGCTCACCGGGACAGGGGACTGATCAGCCCCAGCATTTT
TRBV18,TRBD1,TRBJ2-2,NA,CASSPQGAQNGELFF,TGTGCCAGCTCACCACAGGGGGCGCAGAACGGGGAGCTGTTTTTT
TRBV5-5,NA,TRBJ1-2,NA,CASRSEVRSYGYTF,TGTGCCAGCAGGTCGGAAGTTCGGAGCTATGGCTACACCTTC
TRBV6-5,NA,TRBJ2-2,NA,CASSYTGTNTGELFF,TGTGCCAGCAGTTACACTGGGACTAACACCGGGGAGCTGTTTTTT
TRBV5-1,NA,TRBJ1-4,NA,CASSPTPGGNEKLFF,TGCGCCAGCAGCCCAACCCCGGGGGGTAATGAAAAACTGTTTTTT
TRBV4-1,TRBD1,TRBJ1-6,NA,CASSQVDRGGSPLHF,TGCGCCAGCAGCCAAGTAGACAGGGGGGGGTCACCCCTCCACTTT
TRBV27,NA,TRBJ1-1,NA,CASSLAGMSEAFF,TGTGCCAGCAGCCTGGCGGGGATGAGTGAAGCTTTCTTT
TRBV6-5,NA,TRBJ1-6,NA,CASKPTNIGNSPLHF,TGTGCCAGCAAACCAACCAACATCGGGAATTCACCCCTCCACTTT
TRBV7-9,TRBD1,TRBJ1-1,NA,CASSDRGPLTEAFF,TGTGCCAGCAGTGACAGGGGGCCGCTGACTGAAGCTTTCTTT
TRBV4-3,NA,TRBJ2-3,NA,CASSQSPAQGLTDTQYF,TGCGCCAGCAGCCAAAGTCCGGCGCAGGGTTTGACAGATACGCAGTATTTT
TRBV6-6,TRBD1,TRBJ1-2,NA,CASSQDRGYTF,TGTGCCAGCAGTCAGGACAGGGGCTACACCTTC
TRBV19,TRBD1,TRBJ2-5,NA,CASSVRTGGSRETQYF,TGTGCCAGTAGTGTGAGGACAGGGGGTTCACGGGAGACCCAGTACTTC
TRBV7-9,TRBD1,TRBJ1-4,NA,CASSLDRGREKLFF,TGTGCCAGCAGCTTAGACAGGGGTCGGGAAAAACTGTTTTTT
TRBV4-1,NA,TRBJ1-1,NA,CASRNRVKNTEAFF,TGCGCCAGCCGGAACAGGGTTAAGAACACTGAAGCTTTCTTT
TRBV7-9,TRBD1,TRBJ2-7,few,CASSNFGTGEYEQYF,TGTGCCAGCAGCAATTTTGGGACAGGGGAATACGAGCAGTACTTC
TRBV4-3,NA,TRBJ1-2,NA,CASSQGRGFYGYTF,TGCGCCAGCAGCCAAGGCAGGGGATTCTATGGCTACACCTTC
TRBV18,NA,TRBJ2-2,NA,CASSPPSYTGELFF,TGTGCCAGCTCACCACCGTCATACACCGGGGAGCTGTTTTTT
TRBV10-3,NA,TRBJ1-1,few,CAITGNENTEAFF,TGTGCCATAACAGGAAATGAGAACACTGAAGCTTTCTTT
TRBV6-1,NA,TRBJ1-2,NA,CASSDSPGIGGYTF,TGTGCCAGCAGTGATAGCCCCGGGATTGGAGGCTACACCTTC
TRBV4-3,TRBD1,TRBJ1-2,NA,CASSQGQGGNGYTF,TGCGCCAGCAGCCAAGGACAGGGGGGAAATGGCTACACCTTC
TRBV5-1,TRBD1,TRBJ2-7,NA,CASRSGTGGYEQYF,TGCGCCAGCAGGTCCGGGACAGGGGGCTACGAGCAGTACTTC
TRBV12-3/TRBV12-4,NA,TRBJ2-5,NA,CASSFRSQETQYF,TGTGCCAGCAGTTTTCGCAGCCAAGAGACCCAGTACTTC
TRBV19,TRBD2,TRBJ2-7,NA,CASHTSGGHPYEQYF,TGTGCCAGTCATACTAGCGGGGGTCACCCCTACGAGCAGTACTTC
TRBV6-2/TRBV6-3,NA,TRBJ1-1,NA,CASSSGVYTEAFF,TGTGCCAGCAGTTCAGGGGTGTACACTGAAGCTTTCTTT
TRBV18,TRBD2,TRBJ2-4,NA,CASSPPIAGGPGNIQYF,TGTGCCAGCTCACCACCCATAGCGGGGGGGCCCGGGAACATTCAGTACTTC
TRBV19,TRBD1,TRBJ2-7,NA,CASSIRDRASPYEQYF,TGTGCCAGTAGTATCAGAGACAGGGCATCGCCCTACGAGCAGTACTTC
TRBV5-6,TRBD1,TRBJ1-1,NA,CASSLSQGVTEAFF,TGTGCCAGCAGCTTGTCGCAGGGGGTAACTGAAGCTTTCTTT
TRBV7-9,TRBD1,TRBJ1-4,NA,CASSRGTGNLANEKLFF,TGTGCCAGCAGCCGCGGGACAGGGAATCTAGCTAATGAAAAACTGTTTTTT
TRBV19,TRBD2,TRBJ2-7,NA,CASSTTSGVSYEQYF,TGTGCCAGTAGTACGACTAGCGGAGTTTCCTACGAGCAGTACTTC